Listed below are T cell receptor beta chains from one sample, sequenced in a study of T cell responses to AZD1222 COVID-19 vaccine. Method: immunoSEQ multiplex PCR; TCRdb's copy keeps in-frame clones and lacks some. The sample has tens of thousands of clones; 80% are singletons. The sequencing here drew on peripheral blood, taken 28 days after the second AZD1222 dose. The receptor source for this set is an adult who received the AZD1222 COVID-19 vaccine. Both conserved end residues are part of each CDR3. A D gene is named only where the DNA matches it firmly. Rows may omit the clone size; those that give it use once, few, many or a size class.

v_call	j_call	clone_size	d_call	cdr3_nt	cdr3_aa
TRBV9	TRBJ1-4	NA	NA	TGTGCCAGCAGCGTAGGCTCTTCGGGTGGAGCTGAAAAACTGTTTTTT	CASSVGSSGGAEKLFF
TRBV20-1	TRBJ2-3	few	NA	TGCAGTGCTAGTCAACTACAGGGGGGGACAGATACGCAGTATTTT	CSASQLQGGTDTQYF
TRBV7-2	TRBJ1-2	NA	NA	TGTGCCAGCAGCCCCCGCTCCCCGCGCACCAACGGCTACACCTTC	CASSPRSPRTNGYTF
TRBV5-1	TRBJ2-2	NA	NA	TGCGCCAGCAGCTTGGGGGCTTCGGACACCGGGGAGCTGTTTTTT	CASSLGASDTGELFF
TRBV12-5	TRBJ2-7	NA	NA	TGTGCTAGTGGATCTGCCCGGTACTTC	CASGSARYF
TRBV18	TRBJ2-7	few	NA	TGTGCCAGCTCACCAGGGGGGGAGCAGTACTTC	CASSPGGEQYF
TRBV4-2	TRBJ2-7	few	NA	TGTGCCAGCAGCCAAGAAGGCCTAGCCTCCTACGAGCAGTACTTC	CASSQEGLASYEQYF
TRBV6-2/TRBV6-3	TRBJ2-1	NA	NA	TGTGCCAGCAGTTTGTATCGGGTCGACAATGAGCAGTTCTTC	CASSLYRVDNEQFF
TRBV19	TRBJ1-3	NA	NA	TGTGCCTCTGGGGATACTGGAGGAAACACCATATATTTT	CASGDTGGNTIYF
TRBV6-2/TRBV6-3	TRBJ2-1	NA	TRBD1	TGTGCCAGCAGTTACCTGGGGACAGACTCCTACAATGAGCAGTTCTTC	CASSYLGTDSYNEQFF
TRBV19	TRBJ1-2	NA	NA	TGTGCCAGTAGTCCAAGACAGATAGCTAACTATGGCTACACCTTC	CASSPRQIANYGYTF
TRBV5-5	TRBJ2-1	NA	TRBD2	TGTGCCAGCAGCTTGGGCCAGGCGAAACTTAGCGGGAAGTCCTACAATGAGCAGTTCTTC	CASSLGQAKLSGKSYNEQFF
TRBV28	TRBJ2-1	NA	TRBD2	TGTGCCAGCAGGCCGTTAGCGGGGGGCTACAATGAGCAGTTCTTC	CASRPLAGGYNEQFF
TRBV28	TRBJ2-5	NA	NA	TGTGCCAGCAGTCGGGTAGTGAGTGGCCAGTACTTC	CASSRVVSGQYF
TRBV7-9	TRBJ1-1	NA	NA	TGTGCCAGCAGCTTAGGAAAGGACACTGAAGCTTTCTTT	CASSLGKDTEAFF
TRBV7-2	TRBJ1-5	NA	NA	TGTGCCAGCAGCTCTCAGGAGAATCAGCCCCAGCATTTT	CASSSQENQPQHF
TRBV29-1	TRBJ2-3	NA	TRBD2	TGCAGCGTTCCCCCCGGGACTAGCGGCCTTTATTGGGATACGCAGTATTTT	CSVPPGTSGLYWDTQYF
TRBV5-1	TRBJ2-1	NA	NA	TGCGCCAGCAGCCGTCAAGAACCCTTGGATGAGCAGTTCTTC	CASSRQEPLDEQFF
TRBV7-9	TRBJ2-5	NA	TRBD1	TGTGCCAGCAGACCAGGACAGGTGGAGACCCAGTACTTC	CASRPGQVETQYF
TRBV7-9	TRBJ2-1	once	NA	TGTGCCAGCAGCCTGGGACCGCCCTCACAATACAATGAGCAGTTCTTC	CASSLGPPSQYNEQFF
TRBV6-1	TRBJ2-7	NA	NA	TGTGCCAGCAGTGAAGTGAGTAGTTGGCCAAGCTACGAGCAGTACTTC	CASSEVSSWPSYEQYF
TRBV7-8	TRBJ1-1	NA	TRBD1	TGTGCCAGCAGCCGACAGGGGGCGGGGACTGAAGCTTTCTTT	CASSRQGAGTEAFF
TRBV20-1	TRBJ1-1	few	NA	TGCAGTGCTAGTCGTCAGCTAAACACTGAAGCTTTCTTT	CSASRQLNTEAFF
TRBV5-1	TRBJ1-1	NA	NA	TGCGCCAGCAGGACAGTCTCCACTGAAGCTTTCTTT	CASRTVSTEAFF
TRBV6-5	TRBJ1-6	NA	NA	TGTGCCAGCAGTCCGCCGGGACGGGATTCTTCACCCCTCCACTTT	CASSPPGRDSSPLHF
TRBV19	TRBJ2-3	NA	TRBD2	TGTGCCAGTAGTTTTGACGGTAGGCGGGGGTCAGATACGCAGTATTTT	CASSFDGRRGSDTQYF
TRBV5-4	TRBJ1-1	NA	NA	TGTGCCAGCAGCTGGGGGGGGAACCTGAACACTGAAGCTTTCTTT	CASSWGGNLNTEAFF
TRBV28	TRBJ1-1	once	NA	TGTGCCATCAATAACAGATTGAACACTGAAGCTTTCTTT	CAINNRLNTEAFF
TRBV28	TRBJ2-7	NA	NA	TGTGCCAGCAGCCTAATTCTGGACACGGGAGCCTACGAGCAGTACTTC	CASSLILDTGAYEQYF
TRBV25-1	TRBJ2-1	NA	TRBD2	TGTGCCAGCAGGGGCCCGGGACTAGCTGCTGAGCAGTTCTTC	CASRGPGLAAEQFF
TRBV7-6	TRBJ2-5	NA	TRBD1	TGTGCCAGCAGCAAAACAGGGGAGACGGAGACCCAGTACTTC	CASSKTGETETQYF
TRBV5-6	TRBJ1-3	once	NA	TGTGCCAGCAGCCCAGGGACTGGAAACACCATATATTTT	CASSPGTGNTIYF
TRBV7-2	TRBJ2-1	NA	NA	TGTGCCAGCAGCTTATTTGCGGACAAAAAACCGTTCTTC	CASSLFADKKPFF
TRBV2	TRBJ1-1	few	NA	TGTGCCAGCAGTGTCTTTATAGGGGCCGGAACTGAAGCTTTCTTT	CASSVFIGAGTEAFF
TRBV24-1	TRBJ2-1	NA	NA	TGTGCCACCAGCCCGACATCAAATGAGCAGTTCTTC	CATSPTSNEQFF
TRBV18	TRBJ2-2	NA	TRBD2	TGTGCCAGCTCACCGATCGCTAGCGGGGGCCCCACCGGGGAGCTGTTTTTT	CASSPIASGGPTGELFF
TRBV3-1/TRBV3-2	TRBJ2-2	few	NA	TGTGCCAGCAGATACATGGGGGCGAACACCGGGGAGCTGTTTTTT	CASRYMGANTGELFF
TRBV25-1	TRBJ2-3	few	TRBD1	TGTGCCAGCAGTGAACCGGGACAGGTACCCGATACGCAGTATTTT	CASSEPGQVPDTQYF
TRBV2	TRBJ2-7	NA	TRBD1	TGTGCCAGCAGTGAAGCTGAGGGGGCGGACAAGAACTTC	CASSEAEGADKNF
TRBV4-2	TRBJ2-5	NA	TRBD2	TGTGCCAGCAGCCAAGACGTAGGACTAGCGGGAGGAGAGACCCAGTACTTC	CASSQDVGLAGGETQYF
TRBV9	TRBJ2-7	NA	TRBD1	TGTGCCAGCAGCGTAGGCGGGACAGGGAACGAGCAGTACTTC	CASSVGGTGNEQYF
TRBV21-1	TRBJ1-3	few	NA	TGTGCCAGCAGCGGTCGGGGGACCCCTGGAAACACCATATATTTT	CASSGRGTPGNTIYF
TRBV5-4	TRBJ2-5	NA	TRBD1	TGTGCCAGCAGCCCAGGGGGCGGGCGAGGAGAGACCCAGTACTTC	CASSPGGGRGETQYF
TRBV10-2	TRBJ1-1	NA	NA	TGCGCCAGCAGTGAGGGGGGTGTCACTGAAGCTTTCTTT	CASSEGGVTEAFF
TRBV13	TRBJ2-1	NA	NA	TGTGCCAGCAGCTTATTCTTCGGAGGGCCTGTTGGCTATGAGCAGTTCTTC	CASSLFFGGPVGYEQFF